Each of the 32 T cell receptor beta chains below was sequenced from the same sample in a study of beta chain features in type 1 diabetes. All of the isolated RNA was reverse transcribed, so expressed TCRB transcripts were sequenced. Repertoires were generated with immunoSEQ multiplex PCR, while TCRdb's copy carries only in-frame clones and drops some. The data contain 35,000 to 45,000 clones, 64% of them singletons. Sequenced sample: Tregs from blood. The receptors originated from a woman in her thirties in good health.

The chain links TRBV13 to TRBJ1-3, with 8 bases fitting TRBD1. Per germline, CDR1 PRHDT and CDR2 FYEKMQ (reference sequence). The V gene end was trimmed by 5 bases and the J gene end by 6 bases; junction bases not matched to a gene: 9. CDR3 length: 15 residues. DNA for the CDR3: TGTGCCAGCAGCGCCGCAGGGACAGGCGTAAACACCATATATTTT. Translated: CASSAAGTGVNTIYF.

This rearrangement joins TRBV28 to TRBJ2-1; D may be TRBD1 (5 bases). V lost 4 bases, J lost 6 bases, and 19 bases lay in between. CDR3 size: 16 residues. Germline assignment: CDR1 MDHEN and CDR2 SYDVKM. The CDR3 sequence: CASSSFLGRASNEQFF. CDR3 bases: TGTGCCAGCAGTTCGTTTCTGGGGCGAGCCTCCAATGAGCAGTTCTTC.

The sample holds a few counts of this clone. The chain carries TRBV5-1 and TRBJ2-3; 7 bases align to TRBD1. Looked up from germline, CDR1 is SGHRS and CDR2 is YFSETQ. V shed 4 bases and J 1 base; nucleotides not matched to a gene: 6. The CDR3 covers 15 residues. CDR3 sequence: CASSTLGTGTDTQYF. CDR3 bases: TGCGCCAGCAGCACGCTAGGGACAGGCACAGATACGCAGTATTTT.

The chain recombines TRBV21-1 with TRBJ2-5; TRBD2, the D gene given by the table, was not confirmed from the DNA. TRBV21-1 is designated a pseudogene. The length of the CDR3 is 14 residues. DNA for the CDR3: TGTGCCAGCAGCAAAGAAGGTCTCGGAGCGACCCAGTACTTC. Its protein is CASSKEGLGATQYF.

About this clone itself: At one end the junction does not follow the germline gene, possibly because of a read error. The J gene is TRBJ2-7, the V gene TRBV29-1; the D gene is possibly TRBD1 (6 bases). There are 11 residues in the CDR3. Germline V gene lookup returns CDR1 SQVTM and CDR2 ANQGSEA. The DNA of the CDR3 is TGCGGCGTGTCACAGGGTTACGCGCAGTACTTC. This encodes CGVSQGYAQYF.

The V call is TRBV6-6, the J call TRBJ2-1; 13 nucleotides match TRBD2. This CDR3 spans 15 amino acids. Germline trimming cut 2 bases from V and 9 bases from J; bases unmatched to any gene: 4. Germline CDR1 MNHNY, CDR2 SVGAGI (reference sequence). The CDR3 is CASSYGLAGASEQFF. The CDR3 DNA reads as TGTGCCAGCAGTTACGGACTAGCGGGAGCGAGTGAGCAGTTCTTC.

This chain connects TRBV6-6 to TRBJ2-5; a weak D match, TRBD2 (6 bases). The CDR3 consists of 14 residues. V lost 5 bases and J lost 3, with 13 bases in between. Germline V gene sequence: CDR1 MNHNY, CDR2 SVGAGI (reference sequence). The CDR3 loop is CASSTSGSEETQYF. The CDR3, as DNA: TGTGCCAGCAGTACGAGCGGGTCCGAAGAGACCCAGTACTTC.

The gene calls are TRBV29-1 and TRBJ2-5; D is unclear. The tail of the sequence fits TRBJ2-7 better, so the J call may be wrong. Germline CDR1 reads SQVTM; CDR2 reads ANQGSEA. The CDR3 is 16 residues long. Written as DNA, the CDR3 is TGCAGCACCCCCAAGGAAGACAACGTTTCCACCTACGAGCAGTACTTC. Amino acid sequence: CSTPKEDNVSTYEQYF.

The chain uses TRBV18 and TRBJ2-7; TRBD2 matches at 10 bases. V dropped 1 base and J dropped 3; count of bases not matched to a gene: 3. CDR3 length: 15 amino acids. The germline V gene has CDR1 KGHSH and CDR2 LQKENI. The CDR3 protein is CASSPLAGGNYEQYF. CDR3 coding DNA: TGTGCCAGCTCACCACTAGCGGGAGGTAACTACGAGCAGTACTTC.

The rearrangement uses TRBV7-2 and TRBJ2-3; D perhaps matches TRBD1 (5 bases). Trimming removed 2 bases from V and 2 bases from J, with 8 bases in between. The CDR3 is 14 residues long. The V gene's germline CDR1 is SGHTA and CDR2 FQGNSA. The CDR3 nucleotides read TGTGCCAGCAGCTTAAACAGGAACACAGATACGCAGTATTTT. Amino acids: CASSLNRNTDTQYF.

The genes are TRBV5-4 and TRBJ2-1; 12 bases are shared with TRBD2. Germline V gene lookup returns CDR1 SGHNT and CDR2 YYREEE (reference sequence). J was trimmed by 4 bases and V by 4 bases; bases with no gene match: 3. The CDR3 totals 15 residues. The DNA for the CDR3 is TGTGCCAGCAGCCCAGGGACTAGCGGGTACAATGAGCAGTTCTTC. It translates to CASSPGTSGYNEQFF.

Only a few counts were recorded for this clone. The J gene is TRBJ2-7, the V gene TRBV6-5; D might be TRBD2 (5 bases). Trimming shortened V by 7 bases and J by 2 bases, and 15 bases separated the two germline ends. The germline V gene encodes CDR1 MNHEY and CDR2 SVGAGI. The CDR3 is 14 residues long. CDR3 residues: CASTPAAGAYEQYF. The CDR3 coding sequence is TGTGCCAGCACCCCAGCGGCGGGTGCCTACGAGCAGTACTTC.

The chain employs TRBV25-1 and TRBJ2-1; D is unclear. V lost 3 bases, J lost 7 bases, and 16 bases lay in between. This CDR3 comprises 15 residues. Germline values: CDR1 MGHDK, CDR2 SYGVNS. CDR3 nucleotide sequence: TGTGCCAGCAGTGACTCCTCTGGGCCTGGGAATGAGCAGTTCTTC. Amino acid sequence: CASSDSSGPGNEQFF.

A few counts support this clone. The V call is TRBV7-8, the J call TRBJ2-1; D not certain. V gave up 0 bases and J gave up 2 bases, with 8 bases separating them. This CDR3 is built from 15 residues. Germline V gene data show CDR1 as SGHVS and CDR2 as FQNEAQ. CDR3 amino acids: CASSLASTTYNEQFF. The CDR3 DNA reads TGTGCCAGCAGCTTAGCGAGTACTACCTACAATGAGCAGTTCTTC.

The chain employs TRBV19 and TRBJ2-7, with 7 nucleotides matching TRBD2. Unmatched junction bases numbered 13, after V lost 4 bases and J lost 1 base. CDR1 is LNHDA and CDR2 is SQIVND in the germline V gene (reference sequence). The CDR3 is 17 amino acids. CDR3 DNA sequence: TGTGCCAGTAGTAGGGCGGGAGCCGCAGCGAGTTCCTACGAGCAGTACTTC. This gives the protein CASSRAGAAASSYEQYF.

This clone has more than one count but fewer than ten. V gene TRBV6-6 combines with J gene TRBJ2-1, with TRBD2 matching 8 bases. The CDR3 is 14 residues long. The germline V gene has CDR1 MNHNY and CDR2 SVGAGI (reference sequence). V trimming: 7 bases; J trimming: 4 bases; junction bases outside the gene matches: 6. CDR3 in amino acids: CASNLVAGYNEQFF. The CDR3 coding sequence is TGTGCCAGCAACCTTGTAGCGGGATACAATGAGCAGTTCTTC.

This rearrangement joins TRBV19 to TRBJ2-7; D gene uncertain. The V gene lost 5 bases and the J gene lost 1 base, with 9 bases spanning the gap. Germline lookup yields CDR1 LNHDA and CDR2 SQIVND (reference sequence). This CDR3 region has 13 residues. The CDR3 loop reads CASSRLLSYEQYF. CDR3 nucleotide sequence: TGTGCCAGTAGTCGACTGCTATCCTACGAGCAGTACTTC.

This clone was picked up one time. The chain has TRBV5-1 and TRBJ2-7; TRBD1 might be the D (6 bases). The CDR3 runs to 14 residues. Germline V lookup: CDR1 SGHRS, CDR2 YFSETQ. V lost 4 bases and J lost 2, with 13 bases in between. Here the CDR3 reads CASSPATGTYEQYF. CDR3 nucleotides: TGCGCCAGCAGCCCGGCGACAGGCACCTACGAGCAGTACTTC.

J is TRBJ2-6 and V is TRBV7-8; 7 bases are shared with TRBD1. The CDR3 is made up of 17 amino acids. Germline V gene data show CDR1 as SGHVS and CDR2 as FQNEAQ. The V gene end was trimmed by 1 base and the J gene end by 2 bases; junction bases not matched to a gene: 5. In DNA, the CDR3 is TGTGCCAGCAGCTTAGGGCCGACAGGGACTGGGGCCAACGTCCTGACTTTC. Protein sequence: CASSLGPTGTGANVLTF.

The J gene is TRBJ2-5, the V gene TRBV7-7; TRBD1 matches 9 bases. Per germline, CDR1 SSHAT and CDR2 FNYEAQ (reference sequence). The CDR3 length is 14 residues. The CDR3 here is CAVQGADGQGTQYF. CDR3 sequence (DNA): TGTGCTGTACAGGGGGCGGACGGCCAAGGAACCCAGTACTTC.

A note on this clone: Germline is not matched at one junction end, which may reflect a read error. The rearrangement links TRBV5-4 to TRBJ2-2; 10 bases agree with TRBD1. The germline gives CDR1 SGHNT, CDR2 YYREEE (reference sequence). The CDR3 loop spans 15 amino acids. This chain's CDR3 is CASSRDRGQTEELFF. The CDR3 DNA reads TGTGCCAGCAGTCGGGACAGGGGCCAAACCGAGGAGCTGTTTTTT. The full variable domain, completed using reference TRBV5-4 and TRBJ2-2, is ETGVTQSPTHLIKTRGQQVTLRCSSQSGHNTVSWYQQALGQGPQFIFQYYREEENGRGNFPPRFSGLQFPNYSSELNVNALELDDSALYLCASSRDRGQTEELFFGEGSRLTVL.

V usage is TRBV14 and J usage is TRBJ2-3; 9 nucleotides line up with TRBD2. This CDR3 has 15 residues. The germline CDR1 and CDR2 sequences are SGHDN and FVKESK. V was clipped by 1 base and J by 1 base; unmatched bases: 0. The CDR3 sequence is CASSQGLAGTDTQYF. In DNA form, the CDR3 reads TGTGCCAGCAGCCAAGGACTAGCGGGCACAGATACGCAGTATTTT.

The chain couples TRBV5-1 to TRBJ2-2; D call uncertain. Germline V lookup: CDR1 SGHRS, CDR2 YFSETQ. This CDR3 comprises 14 residues. Trimming shortened V by 3 bases and J by 4 bases, and 10 bases separated the two germline ends. CDR3 sequence (DNA): TGCGCCAGCAGCTCCTCAGCGTTCACCGGGGAGCTGTTTTTT. Amino acid sequence: CASSSSAFTGELFF.

This clone was observed once. The chain carries TRBV19 and TRBJ2-3, with TRBD2 matching 12 bases. V dropped 2 bases and J dropped 5; count of bases not matched to a gene: 5. Germline V gene sequence: CDR1 LNHDA, CDR2 SQIVND (reference sequence). CDR3 length: 16 amino acids. CDR3 sequence reads: CASSISSGRARDTQYF. The CDR3 DNA is TGTGCCAGTAGTATATCTAGCGGGAGGGCCAGAGATACGCAGTATTTT.

This clone has more than one count but fewer than ten. The chain joins TRBV19 to TRBJ2-1; maybe TRBD1 (5 bases). Trimming shortened V by 6 bases and J by 1 base, and 13 bases separated the two germline ends. Germline V CDR1 and CDR2: LNHDA, SQIVND (reference sequence). CDR3 length: 15 amino acids. The CDR3 DNA sequence: TGTGCCAGTAGCCAACAGGTGGGATCCTACAATGAGCAGTTCTTC. It encodes CASSQQVGSYNEQFF.

The chain couples TRBV13 to TRBJ2-3; 7 nucleotides agree with TRBD1. V was clipped by 6 bases and J by 5 bases; unmatched bases: 8. Germline values: CDR1 PRHDT, CDR2 FYEKMQ (reference sequence). The CDR3 loop spans 14 amino acids. The CDR3: CASRNRGGGDTQYF. CDR3 bases: TGTGCCAGCAGAAACAGGGGCGGAGGAGATACGCAGTATTTT.

The genes are TRBV19 and TRBJ2-5, with D perhaps matching TRBD1 (5 bases). There are 11 residues in the CDR3. Germline CDR1 reads LNHDA; CDR2 reads SQIVND (reference sequence). V was clipped by 8 bases and J by 7 bases, with 11 bases between them. The CDR3 DNA reads as TGTGCCAGTCGAAGTAGGGGGACCCAGTACTTC. This codes for CASRSRGTQYF.

The chain combines TRBV4-2 with TRBJ2-3; the match to TRBD2 covers 10 bases. Germline V CDR1 and CDR2: LGHNA, YNFKEQ. J was trimmed by 5 bases and V by 0 bases; bases with no gene match: 11. The CDR3 runs 18 residues. Here the CDR3 reads CASSQDRLAGAFGDTQYF. The CDR3 DNA reads as TGTGCCAGCAGCCAAGATCGGCTAGCGGGAGCTTTTGGAGATACGCAGTATTTT.

This clone was detected a few times. This sequence joins TRBV7-8 and TRBJ2-5, with TRBD2 matching 10 bases. Germline V gene data show CDR1 as SGHVS and CDR2 as FQNEAQ. V lost 6 bases, J lost 5 bases, and 3 bases stayed unmatched. The CDR3 contains 13 residues. CDR3 protein: CASSLLAGETQYF. The CDR3 DNA reads as TGTGCCAGCAGTTTACTAGCGGGGGAGACCCAGTACTTC.

This clone was observed a few times. The V and J genes are TRBV7-9 and TRBJ1-4, with 11 bases fitting TRBD1. Per the germline V gene, CDR1 is SEHNR and CDR2 is FQNEAQ (reference sequence). CDR3 size: 15 residues. The V segment lost 4 bases and the J segment 10 bases; nucleotides outside the gene matches: 8. Written as DNA, the CDR3 is TGTGCCAGCAGCTCGAGGACAGGGGGCGAGGGAAAACTGTTTTTT. Encoded protein: CASSSRTGGEGKLFF.

V gene TRBV6-1 combines with J gene TRBJ1-5; D gene ambiguous. The ends were cut back, 1 base at V and 11 bases at J, with 9 bases in the middle. The CDR3 is 12 amino acids. Germline lookup yields CDR1 MNHNS and CDR2 SASEGT. The CDR3 coding sequence is TGTGCCAGCAGTGAAGGGCCCCACGCCCAGCATTTT. It specifies CASSEGPHAQHF.

The chain is built from TRBV6-6 and TRBJ1-2; possible D gene TRBD1, 6 bases. V was cut by 7 bases and J by 10 bases, with 19 bases left in between. Germline V gene data show CDR1 as MNHNY and CDR2 as SVGAGI (reference sequence). This CDR3 contains 13 residues. CDR3 in DNA: TGTGCCAGCACTATACAGGGTGAGGGCGACTACACCTTC. As protein: CASTIQGEGDYTF.